A selection of T cell receptor beta chains follows, all from one sample in a study of CD4 T cells in relation to SARS-CoV-2 and coronaviruses. Repertoires were generated with immunoSEQ multiplex PCR, while TCRdb's copy carries only in-frame clones and drops some. Counted here are 18,000 or so clones, roughly four fifths occurring once; the ten biggest clones make up about 20%. For these TCRs, the target antigens are not known. Sequenced sample: CD4+ T cells from PBMCs, cultured in vitro. The receptors come from a human donor in good health. Each CDR3 is given with its conserved first and last residue. Each record gives: clone size, V gene, J gene, D gene, CDR3 DNA, CDR3 protein. D genes are given only for firm matches. Expanded clones get a size class; other rows say once, few or many, or leave the size out.

size: -; V: TRBV7-3; J: TRBJ2-3; D: TRBD2; DNA: TGTGCCAGCAGACGAGGGGGACTAGCGGGGGGCGACACAGATACGCAGTATTTT; CDR3: CASRRGGLAGGDTDTQYF
size: few; V: TRBV5-5; J: TRBJ1-3; D: TRBD1; DNA: TGTGCCAGCAGCTTGACGGGACAGGAGAGAAACACCATATATTTT; CDR3: CASSLTGQERNTIYF
size: -; V: TRBV7-2; J: TRBJ2-7; D: TRBD2; DNA: TGTGCCAGCAGACGAAAGGTCCAGCGGGGGTCTCACGAGCAGTACTTC; CDR3: CASRRKVQRGSHEQYF
size: few; V: TRBV3-1/TRBV3-2; J: TRBJ2-7; D: -; DNA: TGTGCCAGCAGCCAAGGAAAATCGACCTACGAGCAGTACTTC; CDR3: CASSQGKSTYEQYF
size: -; V: TRBV5-6; J: TRBJ1-1; D: -; DNA: TGTGCCAGCAGCTCTCCGGGACTCCAGGGAGGGGGTGAAGCTTTCTTT; CDR3: CASSSPGLQGGGEAFF
size: -; V: TRBV3-1/TRBV3-2; J: TRBJ2-3; D: -; DNA: TGTGCCAGCAGCCGAGATGTAACCACAGATACGCAGTATTTT; CDR3: CASSRDVTTDTQYF
size: once; V: TRBV10-3; J: TRBJ2-6; D: -; DNA: TGTGCCATCACCCGACCCGCAGGGGAGGGGGCCAACGTCCTGACTTTC; CDR3: CAITRPAGEGANVLTF
size: -; V: TRBV9; J: TRBJ2-5; D: -; DNA: TGTGCCAGCAGGGTATGGTGGGGGATAGGAGAGACCCAGTACTTC; CDR3: CASRVWWGIGETQYF
size: -; V: TRBV9; J: TRBJ1-3; D: -; DNA: TGTGCCAGCAGCGTCTCAGGTTACTCTGGAAACACCATATATTTT; CDR3: CASSVSGYSGNTIYF
size: -; V: TRBV5-1; J: TRBJ1-4; D: -; DNA: TGCGCCAGCAGCTTGGGAACGTCCGGCAGTAATGAAAAACTGTTTTTT; CDR3: CASSLGTSGSNEKLFF
size: -; V: TRBV19; J: TRBJ1-1; D: TRBD1; DNA: TGTGCCAGTAGTATTCGTCAGGGGGCGAGGAACACTGAAGCTTTCTTT; CDR3: CASSIRQGARNTEAFF
size: once; V: TRBV5-1; J: TRBJ2-7; D: TRBD2; DNA: TGCGCCAGCAGCCCCTCTAGCGGGGGCCAACAAATACACTACGAGCAGTACTTC; CDR3: CASSPSSGGQQIHYEQYF
size: -; V: TRBV7-2; J: TRBJ2-1; D: -; DNA: TGTGCCAGCAGCTTAAGGGGACCCCGAAACCTGGGGCAGTTCTTC; CDR3: CASSLRGPRNLGQFF
size: -; V: TRBV11-3; J: TRBJ2-1; D: -; DNA: TGTGCCAGCAGCACCTCAGGCAGTCCAATCTACAATGAGCAGTTCTTC; CDR3: CASSTSGSPIYNEQFF
size: -; V: TRBV9; J: TRBJ2-1; D: TRBD2; DNA: TGTGCCAGCAGCGTAAAGATAGCGGGAGCTCTATACAATGAGCAGTTCTTC; CDR3: CASSVKIAGALYNEQFF
size: -; V: TRBV7-9; J: TRBJ2-1; D: -; DNA: TGTGCCAGCAGCTTAGGTGGGGAGGGGGCCTACAATGAGCAGTTCTTC; CDR3: CASSLGGEGAYNEQFF
size: few; V: TRBV10-2; J: TRBJ1-6; D: -; DNA: TGCGCCAGCGGACAGTATAATTCACCCCTCCACTTT; CDR3: CASGQYNSPLHF
size: -; V: TRBV18; J: TRBJ2-7; D: TRBD1; DNA: TGTGCCAGCTCATCTACAGGGGCCTACGAGCAGTACTTC; CDR3: CASSSTGAYEQYF
size: few; V: TRBV19; J: TRBJ2-7; D: -; DNA: TGTGCCAGTAGTATAGAAGGGCCCTACGAGCAGTACTTC; CDR3: CASSIEGPYEQYF
size: -; V: TRBV20-1; J: TRBJ2-3; D: -; DNA: TGCAGTGCTAGTTGGCTAGCTGATAGCACAGATACGCAGTATTTT; CDR3: CSASWLADSTDTQYF
size: -; V: TRBV2; J: TRBJ2-7; D: -; DNA: TGTGCCAGTACCTCTGGGAAACTCCCCTACGAGCAGTACTTC; CDR3: CASTSGKLPYEQYF
size: -; V: TRBV3-1/TRBV3-2; J: TRBJ1-5; D: -; DNA: TGTGCCAGCAGCCAAGACCTCAATCAGCCCCAGCATTTT; CDR3: CASSQDLNQPQHF
size: -; V: TRBV27; J: TRBJ1-3; D: -; DNA: TGTGCCAGCACCGTTTCCGGAAACACCATATATTTT; CDR3: CASTVSGNTIYF
size: -; V: TRBV6-2/TRBV6-3; J: TRBJ1-6; D: TRBD1; DNA: TGTGCCAGCAGTAACTCAGGGACAGCGATGAATTCACCCCTCCACTTT; CDR3: CASSNSGTAMNSPLHF
size: -; V: TRBV7-2; J: TRBJ1-2; D: -; DNA: TGTGCCAGCAGCCCAGAGGTGGGGGGAAGTTACTATGGCTACACCTTC; CDR3: CASSPEVGGSYYGYTF
size: -; V: TRBV5-6; J: TRBJ2-7; D: -; DNA: TGTGCCAGCAGCTTGGATAGGGTGCCGGTTACCTACGAGCAGTACTTC; CDR3: CASSLDRVPVTYEQYF
size: few; V: TRBV12-3/TRBV12-4; J: TRBJ1-1; D: -; DNA: TGTGCCAGCACCCCCAACAGCTATTTTGAAGCTTTCTTT; CDR3: CASTPNSYFEAFF
size: -; V: TRBV9; J: TRBJ2-5; D: TRBD2; DNA: TGTGCCAGCACTCTGGGGGAGGGTCGGGCTCAAGAGACCCAGTACTTC; CDR3: CASTLGEGRAQETQYF
size: -; V: TRBV11-3; J: TRBJ2-1; D: -; DNA: TGTGCCAGCAGCTTAGAAGAGAGCTCCTACAATGAGCAGTTCTTC; CDR3: CASSLEESSYNEQFF